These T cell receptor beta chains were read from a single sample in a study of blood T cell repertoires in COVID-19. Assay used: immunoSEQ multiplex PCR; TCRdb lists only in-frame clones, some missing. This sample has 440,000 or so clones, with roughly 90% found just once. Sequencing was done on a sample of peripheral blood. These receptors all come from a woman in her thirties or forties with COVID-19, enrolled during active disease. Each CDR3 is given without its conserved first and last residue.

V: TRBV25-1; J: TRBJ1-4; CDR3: ASQAPTNEKLF
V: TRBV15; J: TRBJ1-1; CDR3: ATSRDRGPGD
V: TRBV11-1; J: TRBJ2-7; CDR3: ASSIYSGTYEQY
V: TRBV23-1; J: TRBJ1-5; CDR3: ARCEWRASNQPQH
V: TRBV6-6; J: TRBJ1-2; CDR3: ASSPGYYGYT
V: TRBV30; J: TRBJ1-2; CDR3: AWSFSRQGYGYT
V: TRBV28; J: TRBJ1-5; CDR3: AAKGGADFSNQPQH
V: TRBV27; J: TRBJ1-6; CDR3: ASSMTGGDLRVSPLH
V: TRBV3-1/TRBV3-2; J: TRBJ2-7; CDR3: ASSSLAGTREQY
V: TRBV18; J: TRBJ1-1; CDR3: ASSRQGENTEAF
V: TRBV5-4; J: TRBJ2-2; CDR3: ASIGLAGVSNTGELF
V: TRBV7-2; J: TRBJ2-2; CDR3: ASSLARRTLGTGELF
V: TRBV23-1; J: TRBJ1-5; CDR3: ASSQSRWGRSSNQPQH
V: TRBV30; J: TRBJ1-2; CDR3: AWSTGLWGYT
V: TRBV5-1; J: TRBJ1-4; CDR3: ASSGPGQGNEKLF
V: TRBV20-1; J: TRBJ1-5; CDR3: SASTGTGMDQPQH
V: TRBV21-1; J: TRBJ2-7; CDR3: ASREVPSGGLLPNEQY
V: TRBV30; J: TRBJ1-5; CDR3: AWSRDRSNQPQH
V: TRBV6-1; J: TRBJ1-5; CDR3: ASSEHGEGGQPQH
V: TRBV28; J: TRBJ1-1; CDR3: ASSLSGVNTEAF
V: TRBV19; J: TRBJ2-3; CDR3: ASSILRTPGLAGAGQPDTQY
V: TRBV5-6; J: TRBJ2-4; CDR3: ASSFGFGIVL
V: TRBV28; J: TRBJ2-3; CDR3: ASSMDNTDTQY
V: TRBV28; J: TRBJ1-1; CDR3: ASSLIRGVTEAF
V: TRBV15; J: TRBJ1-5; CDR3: ATSRILGGDQPQH
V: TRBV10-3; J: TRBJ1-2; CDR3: AISDGANYGYT
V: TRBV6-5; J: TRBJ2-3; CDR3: ASTGLAGTDTQY
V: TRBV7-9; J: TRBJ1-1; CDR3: ASGGTGPKAF
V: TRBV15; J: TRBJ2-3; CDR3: ATSDRGDTQY
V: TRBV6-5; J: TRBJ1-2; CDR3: ASTMATGEGYT
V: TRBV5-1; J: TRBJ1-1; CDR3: ASTLTEVNTEAF
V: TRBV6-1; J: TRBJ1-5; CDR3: ASSEEGSGNQPQH